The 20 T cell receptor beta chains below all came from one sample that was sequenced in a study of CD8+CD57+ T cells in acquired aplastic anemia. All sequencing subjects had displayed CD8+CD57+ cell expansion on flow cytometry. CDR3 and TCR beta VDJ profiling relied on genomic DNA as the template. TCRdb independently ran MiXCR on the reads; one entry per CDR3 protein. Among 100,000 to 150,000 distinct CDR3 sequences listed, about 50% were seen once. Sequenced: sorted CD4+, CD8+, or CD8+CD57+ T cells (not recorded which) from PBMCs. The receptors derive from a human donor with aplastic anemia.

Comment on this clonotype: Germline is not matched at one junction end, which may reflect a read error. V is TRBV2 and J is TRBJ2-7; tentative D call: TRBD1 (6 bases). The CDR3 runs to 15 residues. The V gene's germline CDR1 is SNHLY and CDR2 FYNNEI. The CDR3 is CASSPGQQISYEQYF. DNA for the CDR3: TGCGCCAGCAGCCCCGGACAGCAAATCTCCTACGAGCAGTACTTC.

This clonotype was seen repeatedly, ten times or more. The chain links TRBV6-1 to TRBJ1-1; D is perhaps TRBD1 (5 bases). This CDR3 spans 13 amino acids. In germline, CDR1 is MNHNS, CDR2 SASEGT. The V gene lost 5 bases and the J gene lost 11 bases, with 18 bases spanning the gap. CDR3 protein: CASSLDGTKRAFF. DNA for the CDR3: TGTGCCAGCAGTCTAGACGGGACGAAGAGGGCTTTCTTT.

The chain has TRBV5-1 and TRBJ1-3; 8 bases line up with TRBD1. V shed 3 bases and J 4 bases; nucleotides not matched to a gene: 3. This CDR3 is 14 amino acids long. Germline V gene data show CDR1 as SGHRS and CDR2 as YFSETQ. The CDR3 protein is CASSSGTGGNTIYF. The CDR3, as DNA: TGCGCCAGCAGCTCAGGGACAGGAGGAAACACCATATATTTT.

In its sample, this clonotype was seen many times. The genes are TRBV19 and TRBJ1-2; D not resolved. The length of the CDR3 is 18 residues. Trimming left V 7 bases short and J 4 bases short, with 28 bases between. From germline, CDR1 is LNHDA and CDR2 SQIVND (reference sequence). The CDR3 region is CASTKRPDAIFLSYGYTF. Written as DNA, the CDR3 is TGTGCCAGTACCAAGCGGCCGGACGCTATTTTTCTAAGCTATGGCTACACCTTC.

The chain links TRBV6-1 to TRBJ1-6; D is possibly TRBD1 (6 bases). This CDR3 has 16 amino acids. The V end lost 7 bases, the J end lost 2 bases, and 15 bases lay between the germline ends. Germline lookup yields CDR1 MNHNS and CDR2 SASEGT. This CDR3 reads CASTTQGRAYNSPLHF. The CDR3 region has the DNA TGTGCCAGCACCACACAGGGACGTGCCTATAATTCACCCCTCCACTTT.

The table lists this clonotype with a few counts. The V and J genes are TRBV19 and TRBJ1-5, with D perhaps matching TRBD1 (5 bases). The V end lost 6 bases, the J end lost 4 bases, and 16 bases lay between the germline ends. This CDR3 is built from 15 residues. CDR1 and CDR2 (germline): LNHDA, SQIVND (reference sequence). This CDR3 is CASSRLGQPNQPQHF. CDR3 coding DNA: TGTGCCAGTAGCAGATTGGGGCAGCCAAATCAGCCCCAGCATTTT.

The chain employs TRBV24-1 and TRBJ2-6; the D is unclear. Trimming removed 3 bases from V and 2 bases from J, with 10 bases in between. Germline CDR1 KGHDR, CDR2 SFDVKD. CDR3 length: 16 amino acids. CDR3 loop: CATSDPALPGANVLTF. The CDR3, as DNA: TGTGCCACCAGTGATCCTGCATTACCTGGGGCCAACGTCCTGACTTTC.

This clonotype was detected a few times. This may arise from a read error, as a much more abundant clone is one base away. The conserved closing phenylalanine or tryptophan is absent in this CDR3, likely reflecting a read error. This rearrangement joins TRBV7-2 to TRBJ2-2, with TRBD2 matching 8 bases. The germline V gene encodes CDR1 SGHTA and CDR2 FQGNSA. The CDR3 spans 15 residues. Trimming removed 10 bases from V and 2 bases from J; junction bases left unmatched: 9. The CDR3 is CAILGGGTNTGELFL. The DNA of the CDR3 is TGTGCCATCCTTGGCGGGGGGACCAACACCGGGGAGCTGTTTCTT.

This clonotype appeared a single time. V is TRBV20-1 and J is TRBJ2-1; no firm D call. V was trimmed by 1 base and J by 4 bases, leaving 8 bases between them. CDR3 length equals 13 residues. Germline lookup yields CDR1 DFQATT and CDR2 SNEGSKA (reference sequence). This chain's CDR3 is CSARAYRYNEQFF. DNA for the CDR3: TGCAGTGCTAGAGCATACCGGTACAATGAGCAGTTCTTC.

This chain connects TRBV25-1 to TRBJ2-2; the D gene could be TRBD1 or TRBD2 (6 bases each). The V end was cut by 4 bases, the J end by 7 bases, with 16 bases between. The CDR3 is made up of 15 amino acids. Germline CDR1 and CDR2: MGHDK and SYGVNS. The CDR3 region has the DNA TGTGCCAGCAGTGGCCCGGGGGCCCTCGGCGGGGAGCTGTTTTTT. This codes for CASSGPGALGGELFF.

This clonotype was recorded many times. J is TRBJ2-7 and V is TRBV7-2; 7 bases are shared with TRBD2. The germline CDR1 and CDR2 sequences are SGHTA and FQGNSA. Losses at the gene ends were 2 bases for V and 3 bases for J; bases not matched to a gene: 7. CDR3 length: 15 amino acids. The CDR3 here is CASSLFPGEGYEQYF. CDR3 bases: TGTGCCAGCAGCTTATTTCCGGGGGAGGGCTACGAGCAGTACTTC.

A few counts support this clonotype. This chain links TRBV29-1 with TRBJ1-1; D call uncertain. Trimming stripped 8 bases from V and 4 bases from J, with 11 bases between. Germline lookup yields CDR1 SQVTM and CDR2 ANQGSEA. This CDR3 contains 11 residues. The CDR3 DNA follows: TGCAGCCAAGCCGTAGGCACTGAAGCTTTCTTT. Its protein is CSQAVGTEAFF.

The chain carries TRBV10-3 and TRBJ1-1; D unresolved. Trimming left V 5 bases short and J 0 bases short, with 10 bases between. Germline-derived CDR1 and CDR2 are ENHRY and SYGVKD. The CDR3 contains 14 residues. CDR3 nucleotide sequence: TGTGCCATCAGTCCCCGGACGTTGAACACTGAAGCTTTCTTT. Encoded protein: CAISPRTLNTEAFF.

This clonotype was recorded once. The CDR3 is CDALHPDRIYEQYF. The CDR3 DNA is TGCGATGCTCTACACCCCGACAGGATCTACGAGCAGTACTTC. The genes are TRBV20-1 and TRBJ2-7, with D possibly TRBD1 on 6 matching bases. This CDR3 region has 14 residues. Germline CDR1 is DFQATT and CDR2 is SNEGSKA (reference sequence).

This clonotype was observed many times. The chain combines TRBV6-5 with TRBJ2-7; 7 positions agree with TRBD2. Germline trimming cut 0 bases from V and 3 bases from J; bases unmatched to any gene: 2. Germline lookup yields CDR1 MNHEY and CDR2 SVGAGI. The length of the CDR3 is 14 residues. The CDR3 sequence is CASSYSSGNYEQYF. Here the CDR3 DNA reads TGTGCCAGCAGTTACTCCAGCGGGAACTACGAGCAGTACTTC.

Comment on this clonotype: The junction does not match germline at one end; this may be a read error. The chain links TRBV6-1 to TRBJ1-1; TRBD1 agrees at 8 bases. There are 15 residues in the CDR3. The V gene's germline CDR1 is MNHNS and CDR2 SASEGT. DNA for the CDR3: TGTACCAGCAGTCCCGCAGGGGGCGCGCTCACTGAAGCTTTCTTT. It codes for CTSSPAGGALTEAFF.

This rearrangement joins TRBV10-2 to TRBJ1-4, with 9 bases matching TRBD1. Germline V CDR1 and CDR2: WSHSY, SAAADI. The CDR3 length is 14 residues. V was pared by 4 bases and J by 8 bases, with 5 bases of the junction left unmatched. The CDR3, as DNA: TGCGCCAGCAGTGCACAGGGGGCGGAGGAAAAACTGTTTTTT. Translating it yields CASSAQGAEEKLFF.

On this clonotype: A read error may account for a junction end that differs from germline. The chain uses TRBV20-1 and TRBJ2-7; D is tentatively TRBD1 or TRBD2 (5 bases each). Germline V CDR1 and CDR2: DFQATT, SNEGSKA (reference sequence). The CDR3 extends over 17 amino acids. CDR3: CSANSAGAEYYPYEQHF. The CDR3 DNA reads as TGCAGTGCAAACTCCGCCGGGGCAGAATATTACCCCTACGAGCAGCACTTC.

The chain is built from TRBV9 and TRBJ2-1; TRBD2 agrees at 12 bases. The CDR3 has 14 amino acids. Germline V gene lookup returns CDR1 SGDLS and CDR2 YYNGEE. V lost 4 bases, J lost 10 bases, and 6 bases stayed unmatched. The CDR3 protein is CASSSSGRAGEQFF. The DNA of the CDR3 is TGTGCCAGCAGCTCTAGCGGGAGGGCAGGGGAGCAGTTCTTC.

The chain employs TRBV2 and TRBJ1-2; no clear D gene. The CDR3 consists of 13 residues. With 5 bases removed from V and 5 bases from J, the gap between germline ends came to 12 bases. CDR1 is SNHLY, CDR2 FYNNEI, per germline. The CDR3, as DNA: TGTGCCAGCAGTTCCACTCCGTTATATGGCTACACCTTC. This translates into CASSSTPLYGYTF.